These T cell receptor beta chains were read from a single sample in a study of OX40 agonist ivuxolimab in advanced cancers. The assay was immunoSEQ multiplex PCR, and TCRdb's table has in-frame clones only and misses some. The data show around 17,000 clones, with about 91% seen just once and 5.5% to 7.5% held by the top ten. The specimen was CD4+ or CD8+ T cells sorted from blood, collected in a trial of the OX40 agonist ivuxolimab. Source of these receptors: an adult with an advanced solid tumor such as melanoma, head and neck, liver or kidney cancer. The CDR3 runs from the conserved cysteine through the conserved F or W. A D gene is named only where the DNA matches it firmly. Only part of the rows carry a size: once, few, many, or a class if the clone is expanded.

size: NA; D: NA; J: TRBJ2-7; V: TRBV6-1; CDR3: CASSEGAAGFYEQYF; DNA: TGTGCCAGCAGTGAGGGTGCCGCGGGATTCTACGAGCAGTACTTC
size: NA; D: NA; J: TRBJ2-5; V: TRBV27; CDR3: CASSSSGDTSYNEQYF; DNA: TGTGCCAGCAGTTCCTCCGGGGACACCTCCTACAATGAGCAGTACTTC
size: NA; D: NA; J: TRBJ2-1; V: TRBV6-5; CDR3: CASSYSATSGYEQFF; DNA: TGTGCCAGCAGTTACTCCGCGACTAGTGGCTATGAGCAGTTCTTC
size: NA; D: NA; J: TRBJ2-4; V: TRBV2; CDR3: CASRVALAKNIQYF; DNA: TGTGCCAGCCGGGTGGCTCTAGCCAAAAACATTCAGTACTTC
size: once; D: NA; J: TRBJ2-6; V: TRBV4-1; CDR3: CASSQVGGGANVLTF; DNA: TGCGCCAGCAGCCAAGTGGGGGGAGGGGCCAACGTCCTGACTTTC
size: once; D: TRBD1; J: TRBJ2-2; V: TRBV2; CDR3: CASKSGTDYFGELFF; DNA: TGTGCCAGCAAATCCGGGACAGACTACTTCGGGGAGCTGTTTTTT
size: NA; D: NA; J: TRBJ1-5; V: TRBV5-1; CDR3: CASSQWGGPNQPQHF; DNA: TGCGCCAGCAGCCAGTGGGGGGGACCAAATCAGCCCCAGCATTTT
size: NA; D: TRBD1; J: TRBJ2-7; V: TRBV4-1; CDR3: CASGQGASYEQYF; DNA: TGCGCCAGCGGACAGGGGGCATCCTACGAGCAGTACTTC
size: NA; D: NA; J: TRBJ1-1; V: TRBV21-1; CDR3: CASSKCQDMNTEAFF; DNA: TGTGCCAGCAGCAAATGCCAGGACATGAACACTGAAGCTTTCTTT
size: NA; D: TRBD2; J: TRBJ2-1; V: TRBV11-2; CDR3: CASSTWTSDSYNEQFF; DNA: TGTGCCAGCAGCACCTGGACTAGCGACTCCTACAATGAGCAGTTCTTC